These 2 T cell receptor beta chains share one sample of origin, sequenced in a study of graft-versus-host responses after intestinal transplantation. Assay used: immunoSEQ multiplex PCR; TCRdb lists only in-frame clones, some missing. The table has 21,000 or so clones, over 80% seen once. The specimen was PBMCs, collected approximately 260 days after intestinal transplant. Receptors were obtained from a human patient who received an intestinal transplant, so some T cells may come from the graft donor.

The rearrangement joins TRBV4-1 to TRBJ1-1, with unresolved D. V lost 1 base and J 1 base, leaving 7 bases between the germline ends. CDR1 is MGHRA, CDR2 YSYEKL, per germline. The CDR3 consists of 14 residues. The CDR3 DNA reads TGCGCCAGCAGCCAAGCCTATTCGAACACTGAAGCTTTCTTT. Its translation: CASSQAYSNTEAFF.

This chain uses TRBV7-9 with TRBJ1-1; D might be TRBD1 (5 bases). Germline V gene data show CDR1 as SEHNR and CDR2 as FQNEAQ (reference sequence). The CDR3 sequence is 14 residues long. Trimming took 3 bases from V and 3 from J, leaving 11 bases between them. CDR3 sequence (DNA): TGTGCCAGCAGCTTGGAGGCCAGGGACACTGAAGCTTTCTTT. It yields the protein CASSLEARDTEAFF.